The 27 T cell receptor beta chains reported below all come from one sample, sequenced in a study of blood T cell repertoires in COVID-19. The protocol was immunoSEQ multiplex PCR, while the TCRdb copy is restricted to in-frame clones and leaves out a portion. Of about 120,000 clones listed, approximately 92% are singletons. Sequenced sample: peripheral blood. The source is a man aged 65-85 years with active or convalescent COVID-19.

V is TRBV19 and J is TRBJ2-5; TRBD1 agrees at 8 bases. V lost 8 bases, J lost 3 bases, and 5 bases stayed unmatched. The CDR3 extends over 13 amino acids. Germline V gene lookup returns CDR1 LNHDA and CDR2 SQIVND (reference sequence). The CDR3, as DNA: TGTGCCAGTCGGCTACAGGGGGAAGAGACCCAGTACTTC. Its protein product is CASRLQGEETQYF.

The rearrangement uses TRBV6-5 and TRBJ2-7, with D possibly TRBD2 on 5 matching bases. Germline CDR1 is MNHEY and CDR2 is SVGAGI. This CDR3 is built from 12 residues. V was shortened by 6 bases and J by 6 bases, with 12 bases between the two germline ends. The CDR3 region is CASRPGAGEQYF. The CDR3 DNA reads TGTGCCAGCAGACCCGGCGCGGGCGAGCAGTACTTC.

This clone was observed a single time. The chain carries TRBV5-1 and TRBJ2-7, with D perhaps matching TRBD1 (6 bases). The germline CDR1 and CDR2 sequences are SGHRS and YFSETQ. V lost 4 bases and J 1 base, leaving 12 bases between the germline ends. The CDR3 is 14 residues long. CDR3 amino acids: CASSIQGESYEQYF. CDR3 nucleotides: TGCGCCAGCAGCATACAGGGCGAGTCCTACGAGCAGTACTTC. Variable domain in full (rest from reference TRBV5-1 and TRBJ2-7): KAGVTQTPRYLIKTRGQQVTLSCSPISGHRSVSWYQQTPGQGLQFLFEYFSETQRNKGNFPGRFSGRQFSNSRSEMNVSTLELGDSALYLCASSIQGESYEQYFGPGTRLTVT.

V gene TRBV5-1 combines with J gene TRBJ1-5, with D perhaps TRBD1 (6 bases). V lost 4 bases and J 8 bases, leaving 19 bases between the germline ends. The V gene's germline CDR1 is SGHRS and CDR2 YFSETQ. The CDR3 sequence is 15 residues long. The CDR3 protein is CASSPSGTLTEPQHF. CDR3 in DNA: TGCGCCAGCAGCCCCTCCGGGACACTCACGGAGCCCCAGCATTTT.

J is TRBJ2-4 and V is TRBV19; the match to TRBD1 covers 9 bases. V was clipped by 5 bases and J by 0 bases; unmatched bases: 11. CDR3 length: 18 amino acids. The germline V gene has CDR1 LNHDA and CDR2 SQIVND (reference sequence). Here the CDR3 reads CASSPRDRVRLAKNIQYF. The CDR3 DNA follows: TGTGCCAGTAGTCCCCGGGACAGGGTTAGACTAGCCAAAAACATTCAGTACTTC.

This clone was detected once. The CDR3 nucleotides are TGTGCCATCAGTTGGGACAGGGAGGACGAGCAGTACTTC. It yields the protein CAISWDREDEQYF. J is TRBJ2-7 and V is TRBV10-3, with 9 positions matching TRBD1. Germline V lookup: CDR1 ENHRY, CDR2 SYGVKD. J lost 5 bases, V lost 5 bases, and 4 bases had no gene match. This CDR3 has 13 amino acids.

CDR3 protein: CASSVAVWTREGYGYTF. CDR3 bases: TGTGCCAGCAGCGTGGCGGTCTGGACCCGTGAGGGCTATGGCTACACCTTC. This chain links TRBV5-8 with TRBJ1-2; D unclear. In germline, CDR1 is SGHTS, CDR2 YDEGEE. Trimming took off 4 bases at V and 4 bases at J, with 23 bases between the two ends. This CDR3 has 17 residues.

The genes are TRBV6-6 and TRBJ2-7; 7 bases are a match to TRBD1. Germline trimming cut 7 bases from V and 3 bases from J; bases unmatched to any gene: 6. The CDR3 has 13 residues. Germline-derived CDR1 and CDR2 are MNHNY and SVGAGI (reference sequence). The CDR3 bases are TGTGCCAGCAACCGGGACAGACTCTACGAGCAGTACTTC. It codes for CASNRDRLYEQYF.

The rearrangement links TRBV5-4 to TRBJ2-3; possible D gene TRBD1, 6 bases. Germline V gives CDR1 SGHNT, CDR2 YYREEE (reference sequence). V lost 3 bases and J 2 bases, leaving 10 bases between the germline ends. CDR3 length equals 14 residues. DNA of the CDR3: TGTGCCAGCAGCTCCCGGGACAACACAGATACGCAGTATTTT. Its translation: CASSSRDNTDTQYF. Combining the CDR3 with reference TRBV5-4 and TRBJ2-3 gives the whole variable domain ETGVTQSPTHLIKTRGQQVTLRCSSQSGHNTVSWYQQALGQGPQFIFQYYREEENGRGNFPPRFSGLQFPNYSSELNVNALELDDSALYLCASSSRDNTDTQYFGPGTRLTVL.

V is TRBV7-9 and J is TRBJ2-7; TRBD1 is a possible D gene (5 bases). The CDR3 has 15 amino acids. Trimming removed 1 base at V and 2 bases at J, with 12 bases between. Per the germline V gene, CDR1 is SEHNR and CDR2 is FQNEAQ (reference sequence). CDR3 amino acids: CASSLGGADPYEQYF. Written as DNA, the CDR3 is TGTGCCAGCAGCTTAGGGGGCGCCGATCCCTACGAGCAGTACTTC.

The genes are TRBV11-3 and TRBJ2-1, with 7 bases aligning to TRBD1. This CDR3 is 14 amino acids long. Germline assignment: CDR1 SGHNT and CDR2 YENEEA. V lost 4 bases to trimming and J lost 6 bases; unmatched junction nucleotides: 6. The DNA for the CDR3 is TGTGCCAGCAGCTCGAGGACAGGTCCCAATGAGCAGTTCTTC. The encoded protein is CASSSRTGPNEQFF.

The chain uses TRBV7-9 and TRBJ1-4; no clear D. The ends were cut back, 2 bases at V and 6 bases at J, with 13 bases in the middle. Germline lookup yields CDR1 SEHNR and CDR2 FQNEAQ (reference sequence). CDR3 length: 15 amino acids. The CDR3 DNA sequence: TGTGCCAGCAGCTTAACCTCGGGAGGATATGAAAAACTGTTTTTT. It encodes CASSLTSGGYEKLFF. Using reference TRBV7-9 and TRBJ1-4 for the parts outside the CDR3, the full variable domain is DTGVSQNPRHKITKRGQNVTFRCDPISEHNRLYWYRQTLGQGPEFLTYFQNEAQLEKSRLLSDRFSAERPKGSFSTLEIQRTEQGDSAMYLCASSLTSGGYEKLFFGSGTQLSVL.

CDR3 protein: CASRSDRGRRNNQPQHF. The CDR3 bases are TGCGCCAGCAGATCCGACAGGGGGCGAAGGAACAATCAGCCCCAGCATTTT. This chain links TRBV10-2 with TRBJ1-5; 10 nucleotides match TRBD1. This CDR3 is 17 amino acids long. Germline CDR1 WSHSY, CDR2 SAAADI. J was trimmed by 3 bases and V by 6 bases; bases with no gene match: 11.

The chain joins TRBV5-1 to TRBJ1-6; 8 bases align to TRBD1. J was trimmed by 7 bases and V by 7 bases; bases with no gene match: 13. Germline V gene data show CDR1 as SGHRS and CDR2 as YFSETQ. The CDR3 runs to 16 residues. The CDR3, as DNA: TGCGCCAGCCAAGAGGCAGGGGGCCTATTGAATTCACCCCTCCACTTT. Its translation is CASQEAGGLLNSPLHF.

V usage is TRBV7-8 and J usage is TRBJ2-7, with D unclear. Trimming cost V 5 bases and J 7 bases, with 15 bases left between them. Germline CDR1 reads SGHVS; CDR2 reads FQNEAQ. The CDR3 is 13 amino acids. CDR3 in amino acids: CASSTYQDTEQYF. The CDR3 DNA sequence: TGTGCCAGCAGCACATACCAGGATACTGAGCAGTACTTC. Full variable domain (missing parts from reference TRBV7-8 and TRBJ2-7): GAGVSQSPRYKVAKRGQDVALRCDPISGHVSLFWYQQALGQGPEFLTYFQNEAQLDKSGLPSDRFFAERPEGSVSTLKIQRTQQEDSAVYLCASSTYQDTEQYFGPGTRLTVT.

The chain combines TRBV30 with TRBJ2-2; a weak D match, TRBD1 (6 bases). This CDR3 contains 14 residues. Germline V gene lookup returns CDR1 GTSNPN and CDR2 SVGIG (reference sequence). With 5 bases removed from V and 4 bases from J, the gap between germline ends came to 14 bases. CDR3 amino acids: CAWSGDSSTGELFF. Written as DNA, the CDR3 is TGTGCCTGGTCAGGGGATTCGAGCACCGGGGAGCTGTTTTTT.

The chain combines TRBV28 with TRBJ2-7; TRBD2 aligns across 11 bases. In germline, CDR1 is MDHEN, CDR2 SYDVKM. V lost 2 bases, J lost 4 bases, and 7 bases stayed unmatched. The CDR3 is made up of 16 amino acids. CDR3 bases: TGTGCCAGCAGTTTAACCGGGACTAGCGGTAAATACGAGCAGTACTTC. It yields the protein CASSLTGTSGKYEQYF.

The chain uses TRBV28 and TRBJ2-7, with TRBD2 as a possible D gene (6 bases). The ends were cut back, 7 bases at V and 5 bases at J, with 21 bases in the middle. This CDR3 spans 15 amino acids. Germline CDR1 reads MDHEN; CDR2 reads SYDVKM. The DNA for the CDR3 is TGTGCCAGCAAAACCCCCTTTTGGGGGAGGCACGAGCAGTACTTC. Its protein is CASKTPFWGRHEQYF.

This clone was observed a few times. The rearrangement uses TRBV28 and TRBJ1-5; a possible D gene is TRBD1 (6 bases). This CDR3 has 17 residues. Trimming took 4 bases from V and 2 from J, leaving 18 bases between them. Germline lookup yields CDR1 MDHEN and CDR2 SYDVKM. The CDR3 sequence is CASSSLGRGKGNQPQHF. The CDR3 DNA is TGTGCCAGCAGTTCCCTAGGGAGGGGGAAGGGCAATCAGCCCCAGCATTTT. Looking up the rest from reference TRBV28 and TRBJ1-5 gives the full variable domain: DVKVTQSSRYLVKRTGEKVFLECVQDMDHENMFWYRQDPGLGLRLIYFSYDVKMKEKGDIPEGYSVSREKKERFSLILESASTNQTSMYLCASSSLGRGKGNQPQHFGDGTRLSIL.

This clone was counted between two and nine times. The rearrangement links TRBV7-2 to TRBJ2-1; D perhaps matches TRBD2 (5 bases). The CDR3 is 13 amino acids. Per germline, CDR1 SGHTA and CDR2 FQGNSA. V was clipped by 4 bases and J by 7 bases, with 11 bases between them. The CDR3 region is CASSSGEPNEQFF. For the CDR3, the DNA is TGTGCCAGCAGCTCCGGGGAGCCAAATGAGCAGTTCTTC.

The genes are TRBV28 and TRBJ1-2, with 10 bases matching TRBD1. The CDR3 has 17 residues. The germline V gene encodes CDR1 MDHEN and CDR2 SYDVKM. The ends lost 3 bases at V and 3 bases at J; junction bases unmatched: 10. CDR3 in amino acids: CASSFRGGDRGYYGYTF. The CDR3 DNA follows: TGTGCCAGCAGTTTCAGAGGAGGGGACAGGGGCTACTATGGCTACACCTTC.

Many counts were recorded for this clone. V and J are TRBV29-1 and TRBJ2-7; the match to TRBD2 covers 14 bases. The junction had 22 bases not matched to a gene; V was cut back by 4 bases and J by 2 bases. CDR1 and CDR2 from the germline V gene are SQVTM and ANQGSEA. The CDR3 is 21 amino acids. The CDR3 region has the DNA TGCAGCGTTGTTCGGACAGGGACCCTTGGGACTAGCGGGAGTGAGGCCTACGAGCAGTACTTC. Translated: CSVVRTGTLGTSGSEAYEQYF.

V gene TRBV28 combines with J gene TRBJ1-1; TRBD1 might be the D (6 bases). V lost 6 bases and J 2 bases, leaving 16 bases between the germline ends. In germline, CDR1 is MDHEN, CDR2 SYDVKM. This CDR3 comprises 15 residues. CDR3 DNA: TGTGCCAGCAGACGGCAGGGGACATATAACACTGAAGCTTTCTTT. It specifies CASRRQGTYNTEAFF.

Only a few counts were recorded for this clone. The chain carries TRBV11-2 and TRBJ1-4; D gene unclear. V lost 1 base, J lost 7 bases, and 7 bases lay in between. CDR1 is SGHAT and CDR2 is FQNNGV in the germline V gene. The CDR3 loop spans 13 amino acids. The CDR3 region is CASSLGLSEKLFF. CDR3 sequence (DNA): TGTGCCAGCAGCTTAGGGCTTTCTGAAAAACTGTTTTTT.

This clone appeared once. The V call is TRBV6-6, the J call TRBJ1-6; D is ambiguous. Germline V gene lookup returns CDR1 MNHNY and CDR2 SVGAGI (reference sequence). The CDR3 is 14 amino acids. With 0 bases removed from V and 6 bases from J, the gap between germline ends came to 6 bases. CDR3 loop: CASSYSESNSPLHF. The CDR3 region has the DNA TGTGCCAGCAGTTACTCAGAGAGTAATTCACCCCTCCACTTT.

This sequence joins TRBV28 and TRBJ1-4; tentatively, D is TRBD1 (6 bases). The CDR3 spans 16 residues. V lost 5 bases and J 7 bases, leaving 20 bases between the germline ends. Germline V lookup: CDR1 MDHEN, CDR2 SYDVKM. CDR3 DNA: TGTGCCAGCAGTCCCGGAGGGAGGGGGGCAGGTGAAAAACTGTTTTTT. Protein product: CASSPGGRGAGEKLFF.

The chain combines TRBV7-8 with TRBJ2-1, with D perhaps TRBD2 (5 bases). V lost 1 base to trimming and J lost 10 bases, with 14 bases between them. This CDR3 comprises 14 residues. Germline V CDR1 and CDR2: SGHVS, FQNEAQ. CDR3 sequence: CASSLGAGFGEQFF. In nucleotides, the CDR3 is TGTGCCAGCAGCTTAGGTGCGGGTTTCGGGGAGCAGTTCTTC. Looking up the rest from reference TRBV7-8 and TRBJ2-1 gives the full variable domain: GAGVSQSPRYKVAKRGQDVALRCDPISGHVSLFWYQQALGQGPEFLTYFQNEAQLDKSGLPSDRFFAERPEGSVSTLKIQRTQQEDSAVYLCASSLGAGFGEQFFGPGTRLTVL.